Detailed here is one T cell receptor beta chain. Its antigen is still unknown. Per-base quality was not reported, and no clone a single base away is much larger than it. The data stem from a study of cytomegalovirus exposure and HLA in healthy donors (dated by TCRdb to the late 2010s). With regard to the full study: In an earlier analysis of 550 to 750 of the donors, around 300 Gb of sequence data and approximately 120 million unique TCR beta sequences from approximately 180 million T cells were reported. Around 300 gigabases of sequencing data and approximately 85 million unique TCR sequences were included in an early release covering roughly 600 HLA-typed donors. The genetic ancestry cluster associated with self-reported Caucasian donors included 81% of the 398 genotyped donors. The study aimed to test whether cataloging public T cell receptors could reveal signatures of past pathogen exposure. The T cell repertoires of roughly 660 subjects were profiled by immunosequencing and related to cytomegalovirus serostatus. Along with the 666-subject first cohort, a separate validation cohort of 120 different subjects was used. To predict cytomegalovirus infection status, the study combined high-throughput TCR immunosequencing, statistical association of individual TCRs with disease status, and machine learning. A later analysis re-examined previously published TCR beta repertoires from around 670 donors and added high-resolution HLA genotyping to investigate patterns of TCR occurrence. In the later analysis, no new phenotypic data were used to find candidate immune exposures; instead, reliance was placed on TCR beta sequences and their occurrence across donors. An earlier analysis of around 580 of the donors used high-throughput TCR beta sequencing to judge whether each TCR beta V gene segment behaved as functional or pseudogenic. Alongside the repertoire data, information on donor age, sex, ethnicity and CMV serostatus was compiled. Genome-wide SNP genotypes for about 65% of the 666 donors were used in a later genetic analysis, which treated that subset as a discovery cohort. Every repertoire in the discovery cohort had been generated on one and the same sequencing platform. Class I and class II HLA loci were covered by the typing at four-digit resolution. Typing coverage varied by locus: roughly 629-640 donors for A, B, C, DRB1 and DQB1; more than 500 for DQA1; nearly 610 for DPA1; under 490 for DPB1. Four or five DR-DQ haplotypes were handled as single units for association and clustering because linkage in the cohort was strong. On average, approximately 250,000 unique TCR beta nucleotide sequences were sequenced per donor among 398 genotyped donors of the cohort, with 15% to 20% of those sequences being non-productive.

Overall study results and their limits: When HLA alleles, especially DR and DQ, strongly co-occurred, attributing TCR associations to individual alleles was difficult. At a false discovery rate of 0.05, a later analysis linked fewer than 20,000 TCR beta sequences to specific HLA alleles. An association between a missense DCLRE1C variant and V-gene and J-gene trimming of TCR beta chains was found in a later genetic analysis and replicated in an independent cohort. The cohort was sequenced for TCR beta chains only, and without alpha or paired-chain data the features that could be detected were limited. Some IMGT-functional V segments, including TRBV6-2 and TRBV6-3, could not be distinguished by the 87-base-pair reads and were therefore excluded. A group of highly shared sequence variants was considered likely to be a technical artifact of the sequencing pipeline. Correlated functional status among segregating V segments might be attributable to linkage disequilibrium, but an unknown experimental factor could not be ruled out. It was suggested by the authors that the approach could potentially be generalized to other disease states and immunological phenotypes. In vitro tests confirmed that a few of the cytomegalovirus-associated TCR beta chains recognize cytomegalovirus antigens. In an earlier analysis of some 540 of the donors, most TCR beta V segments appeared in productive rearrangements about 90% or about 30% of the time, broadly matching IMGT annotations. The study listed 150 to 200 TCR beta chains as associated with cytomegalovirus. Because some donors lacked HLA typing at each locus, the association tests relied only on the typed subset. Presence/absence analyses assumed roughly uniform sequencing depth across donors, an assumption that may not hold. A further reported finding was that TCR beta sequences accurately predicted the HLA-A and HLA-B alleles for most subjects in the first cohort. Some 16 rarely observed V segments, including chromosome 9 orphons, were excluded from the earlier analysis of about 500 of the donors because counts were too low. A later genetic analysis reported fewer N-insertions in productive TCRs among donors in an Asian-associated ancestry cluster than the approximately 670-donor mean. The classifier was reported to diagnose cytomegalovirus status with high specificity and sensitivity in both the original cohort and the validation cohort. A later analysis reported that several top co-occurrence clusters appeared linked to parvovirus B19, influenza, CMV and Epstein-Barr virus. Immune exposure information for the cohort was limited to CMV serostatus. In a later analysis, HLA-associated TCR beta chains showed more clonal expansion and lower generation probabilities than non-associated chains that were equally common. A later analysis found that TCR association rates varied across HLA loci, with DRB1 alleles showing the most associated TCRs and HLA-C alleles the fewest. According to a later analysis, most CMV-associated TCR beta chains appeared to be HLA-restricted, and the HLA associations seemed to be driven largely by CMV exposure. Most TCR sequences were observed very rarely across donors, whereas some public TCRs were present in many individuals.

Library construction relied on the immunoSEQ multiplex PCR assay. A mixture of 60 forward primers for TCR Vbeta segments and 13 reverse primers for TCR Jbeta segments was used in the multiplex PCR. The CDR3 region of rearranged TCR beta genes was amplified from genomic DNA by a multiplex PCR assay. The Illumina HiSeq System was used to sequence the amplified TCR beta libraries as 87-base-pair reads. As for the authors' bioinformatics: In a later analysis, tens of millions of unique TCR beta chains were counted across the 650 to 700 repertoires, and approximately 9.9 million of these chains were shared by at least two donors. Raw reads were error-corrected and collapsed into unique sequences by a nearest-neighbor algorithm in which closely related sequences were merged to remove PCR and sequencing errors. To assign V, D and J gene segments, CDR3 sequences were aligned to IMGT reference sequences. Each retained sequence needed at least a six-nucleotide match to both a V gene segment and a J gene segment. Rearrangements were called productive when the CDR3 lacked stop codons and stayed in frame with V and J; all others were non-productive. Following IMGT convention, CDR3 was defined as the stretch from the second conserved V-encoded cysteine up to the conserved J-encoded phenylalanine. The earlier analysis of a few hundred of the donors excluded any sequence lacking an unambiguous match to a single V gene segment. An earlier analysis of several hundred of the donors called V segments functional above 56.7% productive rearrangements and segregating when the between-donor standard deviation exceeded 5%. To diagnose cytomegalovirus status from the catalog of TCR beta chain sequences, a statistical classification framework was built. In a later analysis, TCR nucleotide sequences were compared against IMGT/GENE-DB human TR gene sequences so that V and J genes could be assigned. In a later analysis, CDR3 sequences and most-parsimonious VDJ recombination scenarios were assigned using the TCRdist pipeline. In a later analysis, every TCR beta chain was defined by the combination of its CDR3 amino acid sequence and its V-gene family, and reads without a unique V-gene family were dropped. A later analysis removed roughly 590 highly shared, low-generation-probability nucleotide sequences to deal with suspected cross-contamination and a sequencing artifact. In a later analysis, a clonal expansion index was calculated for each public chain from normalized within-repertoire ranks of inferred template counts. A later analysis computed generation probabilities with a VDJ recombination model fitted to out-of-frame rearrangements, and checked the results against IGoR. In a later analysis, hypergeometric tests were used to score TCR-TCR, TCR-HLA and TCR-CMV co-occurrence, with a repertoire-size bias correction applied to TCR pairs. False discovery rates were estimated in a later analysis by permuting HLA or CMV assignments 20 times. In a later analysis, co-occurring TCRs were grouped with DBSCAN, and TCRdist sequence similarity was added when clustering was performed within HLA-allele-positive subsets. For co-occurrence clustering, repertoires with fewer than 30,000 or more than 120,000 public chains were excluded, along with roughly five repertoires with anomalous nucleotide sharing. The table comes from immuneACCESS by way of TCRdb, which keeps in-frame sequences with V and J called. Part of the clones is missing from these tables; in studies checked, under half for an unresolved V gene and the rest for unknown reasons. That table is the source of V, J and clone size, and D and trimming were worked out from the DNA. The sample has 85,000 to 130,000 clones on record, around 75% of them singletons. Jointly, the top ten make up approximately 4.3% of the sample.

In total, roughly 670 healthy bone marrow donors made up the cohort. All cohort members were sampled while nominally healthy, although unrecorded immune exposures were likely present. The donor was CMV seropositive and belonged to the group of about 290 seropositive cohort members. A peripheral blood sample was collected from each donor, and TCR beta sequencing was performed on peripheral blood mononuclear cells. Genomic DNA was extracted from the blood cell samples with the Qiagen DNeasy Blood Extraction Kit. Relative to germline, V is 2 bases shorter and J is 9 bases shorter, with 8 bases between their ends. The CDR3, from cysteine to phenylalanine, totals 12 residues. The entry retains the CDR3 DNA only, 36 bases that are in frame from base 1. Taken from the germline V gene, the CDR1 and CDR2 loops are SNHLY and FYNNEI.

The chain links TRBV2 with TRBJ2-1, with the D gene not confidently named. This clonotype was obtained from a woman aged 18 to 35 in good health and CMV-seropositive. Sequenced: PBMCs. The CDR3 reads CASSETGSEQFF. The DNA reads TGTGCCAGCAGTGAAACGGGTAGTGAGCAGTTCTTC. The full variable domain, completed from the reference TRBV2 and TRBJ2-1 proteins outside the CDR3, reads EPEVTQTPSHQVTQMGQEVILRCVPISNHLYFYWYRQILGQKVEFLVSFYNNEISEKSEIFDDQFSVERPDGSNFTLKIRSTKLEDSAMYFCASSETGSEQFFGPGTRLTVL.